This T cell receptor beta chain was found in a study of T-cell reconstitution after alpha-beta-depleted transplantation in children. Molecular barcoding with unique molecular identifiers was used for the TCRbeta library. TCRdb called the PCR reads again in MiXCR, with one record for every CDR3 protein. The table lists approximately 390,000 distinct CDR3 sequences, 11% of them singletons. The CDR3 is 13 residues long. V trimming: 2 bases; J trimming: 12 bases; junction bases outside the gene matches: 10. Germline-derived CDR1 and CDR2 are SQVTM and ANQGSEA. The chain couples TRBV29-1 to TRBJ2-1, with TRBD2 matching 7 bases. The input for sequencing was PBMCs from the stem cell graft donor, taken from the stem cell graft. The TCR originated in a human donor who donated a stem cell graft to a child with acute myeloid leukemia. CDR3 in amino acids: CSVESLAVHGQFF. CDR3 in DNA: TGCAGCGTTGAAAGCCTAGCGGTCCATGGGCAGTTCTTC.